The 17 T cell receptor beta chains presented below share a single source sample, sequenced in a study of T cells in tuberculosis. TCRdb's copy holds only in-frame clones and misses some; the assay was immunoSEQ multiplex PCR. The top ten clones hold roughly 7.2% of a sample with about 36,000 clones, about 94% of them seen once. The specimen was PBMCs. These receptors all come from a donor aged 10-35 years with latent tuberculosis or without tuberculosis infection.

This CDR3 is CASSLLRGQKAFF. CDR3 bases: TGTGCCAGCAGCCTGCTGAGGGGGCAGAAAGCTTTCTTT. The chain couples TRBV7-2 to TRBJ1-1; 7 bases map to TRBD1. The CDR3 covers 13 residues. V shed 5 bases and J 9 bases; nucleotides not matched to a gene: 9. The germline V gene encodes CDR1 SGHTA and CDR2 FQGNSA.

This chain links TRBV6-5 with TRBJ2-7; possibly TRBD2 for D (6 bases). Germline V lookup: CDR1 MNHEY, CDR2 SVGAGI. With 7 bases removed from V and 1 base from J, the gap between germline ends came to 14 bases. The CDR3 is 14 residues long. This chain's CDR3 is CASTSGLGSYEQYF. The CDR3 nucleotides are TGTGCCAGCACCTCGGGACTTGGGTCCTACGAGCAGTACTTC.

The chain has TRBV30 and TRBJ2-7; D not resolved. In germline, CDR1 is GTSNPN, CDR2 SVGIG (reference sequence). The CDR3 runs 14 residues. V was trimmed by 0 bases and J by 0 bases, leaving 9 bases between them. CDR3: CAWSVESRSYEQYF. The CDR3 region has the DNA TGTGCCTGGAGTGTAGAAAGCCGCTCCTACGAGCAGTACTTC. The whole variable domain, remainder taken from reference TRBV30 and TRBJ2-7, is SQTIHQWPATLVQPVGSPLSLECTVEGTSNPNLYWYRQAAGRGLQLLFYSVGIGQISSEVPQNLSASRPQDRQFILSSKKLLLSDSGFYLCAWSVESRSYEQYFGPGTRLTVT.

The J gene is TRBJ1-2, the V gene TRBV20-1, with 7 bases fitting TRBD1. The CDR3 spans 11 residues. Trimming took 1 base from V and 7 from J; bases not matched to a gene: 0. Germline values: CDR1 DFQATT, CDR2 SNEGSKA (reference sequence). CDR3 nucleotide sequence: TGCAGTGCTAGAGGGGACAGTGGCTACACCTTC. It yields the protein CSARGDSGYTF.

This clone was seen once. This chain uses TRBV19 with TRBJ2-1; 12 bases map to TRBD1. V lost 5 bases, J lost 9 bases, and 8 bases stayed unmatched. In germline, CDR1 is LNHDA, CDR2 SQIVND (reference sequence). The length of the CDR3 is 15 residues. The CDR3 bases are TGTGCCAGTAGTTCACCGGGACAGGGGGCTGGTGAGCAGTTCTTC. Amino acid sequence: CASSSPGQGAGEQFF.

The V call is TRBV5-4, the J call TRBJ2-7, with D tentatively TRBD1 (6 bases). The germline V gene encodes CDR1 SGHNT and CDR2 YYREEE (reference sequence). Trimming shortened V by 0 bases and J by 2 bases, and 12 bases separated the two germline ends. CDR3 size: 15 residues. CDR3 nucleotides: TGTGCCAGCAGCTTGGGGGCAGGGGAAACCTACGAGCAGTACTTC. Amino acids: CASSLGAGETYEQYF.

This chain connects TRBV5-8 to TRBJ1-2; no firm D call. The CDR3 totals 13 residues. V shed 5 bases and J shed 5 bases, with 13 bases lying between them. The V gene's germline CDR1 is SGHTS and CDR2 YDEGEE. The CDR3 loop reads CASSRSSLYGYTF. In nucleotides, the CDR3 is TGTGCCAGCAGTCGTTCCTCCCTTTATGGCTACACCTTC.

The chain joins TRBV7-2 to TRBJ1-2; a possible D gene is TRBD1 (6 bases). Germline V gene sequence: CDR1 SGHTA, CDR2 FQGNSA. The CDR3 covers 13 residues. Trimming cost V 6 bases and J 8 bases, with 16 bases left between them. This CDR3 reads CASREQGLVGYTF. The CDR3 nucleotides are TGTGCCAGCAGGGAACAGGGCCTGGTCGGCTACACCTTC.

The chain combines TRBV9 with TRBJ1-3; D gene unclear. With 7 bases removed from V and 0 bases from J, the gap between germline ends came to 14 bases. CDR1 is SGDLS, CDR2 YYNGEE, per germline. CDR3 length: 15 amino acids. CDR3 nucleotide sequence: TGTGCCAGCGGCCCGGGTCCGAGCTCTGGAAACACCATATATTTT. Its protein is CASGPGPSSGNTIYF.

The gene calls are TRBV15 and TRBJ1-2; no clear D. The CDR3 covers 13 residues. CDR1 LNHNV and CDR2 YYDKDF come from the germline V gene (reference sequence). V lost 0 bases and J lost 2, with 4 bases in between. CDR3 residues: CATSRDRNYGYTF. CDR3 sequence (DNA): TGTGCCACCAGCAGAGATCGGAACTATGGCTACACCTTC.

The V gene is TRBV5-1, the J gene TRBJ2-3, with 9 bases that match TRBD2. CDR1 and CDR2 from the germline V gene are SGHRS and YFSETQ. This CDR3 region has 15 residues. Unmatched junction bases numbered 5, after V lost 4 bases and J lost 2 bases. The chain's CDR3 is CASSHKRGDTDTQYF. The DNA of the CDR3 is TGCGCCAGCAGCCATAAGCGGGGGGACACAGATACGCAGTATTTT.

CDR3 coding DNA: TGCAGCGCGTGGGTGACAGACTTCCAAGAGACCCAGTACTTC. It specifies CSAWVTDFQETQYF. V usage is TRBV29-1 and J usage is TRBJ2-5; TRBD1 is a possible D gene (5 bases). The V gene lost 7 bases and the J gene lost 1 base, with 16 bases spanning the gap. Germline V gene sequence: CDR1 SQVTM, CDR2 ANQGSEA. This CDR3 spans 14 amino acids.

The CDR3 loop is CASSLAGGRQGEAFF. In nucleotides, the CDR3 is TGTGCCAGCAGCTTGGCCGGGGGCCGACAGGGTGAAGCTTTCTTT. This chain uses TRBV5-4 with TRBJ1-1; TRBD1 matches at 7 bases. CDR3 length: 15 residues. J gave up 7 bases and V 0 bases, and 9 bases lay outside the gene matches. The germline V gene has CDR1 SGHNT and CDR2 YYREEE (reference sequence).

The chain recombines TRBV19 with TRBJ1-4; the D gene is possibly TRBD1 (5 bases). This CDR3 has 14 amino acids. Germline V gene sequence: CDR1 LNHDA, CDR2 SQIVND (reference sequence). Trimming stripped 3 bases from V and 7 bases from J, with 12 bases between. The CDR3 DNA is TGTGCCAGTAGTATTGAAGGGGATGGTGAAAAACTGTTTTTT. It encodes CASSIEGDGEKLFF.

This rearrangement joins TRBV9 to TRBJ2-3; D might be TRBD2 (6 bases). This CDR3 is 15 amino acids long. CDR1 is SGDLS and CDR2 is YYNGEE in the germline V gene. V was clipped by 1 base and J by 2 bases, with 11 bases between them. The chain's CDR3 is CASSVMDYPTDTQYF. As DNA, the CDR3 is TGTGCCAGCAGCGTAATGGACTACCCCACAGATACGCAGTATTTT.

About this clone: A far larger clone is one base from this, pointing to a likely read error. The V and J genes are TRBV11-2 and TRBJ1-5; 8 bases fit TRBD1. The CDR3 consists of 15 residues. The V gene end was trimmed by 1 base and the J gene end by 1 base; junction bases not matched to a gene: 0. Germline V CDR1 and CDR2: SGHAT, FQNNGV. The DNA of the CDR3 is TGTGCCAGCAGCTTAGGGACAGGGAGCAATCAGCCCCAGCATTTT. Amino acids: CASSLGTGSNQPQHF. The full variable domain, in which reference TRBV11-2 and TRBJ1-5 provide the parts outside the CDR3, is EAGVAQSPRYKIIEKRQSVAFWCNPISGHATLYWYQQILGQGPKLLIQFQNNGVVDDSQLPKDRFSAERLKGVDSTLKIQPAKLEDSAVYLCASSLGTGSNQPQHFGDGTRLSIL.

The J gene is TRBJ1-5, the V gene TRBV7-2; unclear D gene. Germline V gene sequence: CDR1 SGHTA, CDR2 FQGNSA. This CDR3 has 16 residues. Trimming took 3 bases from V and 7 from J, leaving 19 bases between them. The CDR3 sequence: CASSLKLKAEEQPQHF. In DNA, the CDR3 is TGTGCCAGCAGCTTGAAATTGAAAGCCGAGGAACAGCCCCAGCATTTT.